Listed below are T cell receptor beta chains from one sample, sequenced in a study of identifying expanded T cells in peripheral blood. Clones were sequenced by immunoSEQ multiplex PCR, and TCRdb holds only the in-frame ones, with some missing. The profile shows about 85,000 clones, 88% of them singletons. The source material was blood. The source is a person aged 18-70 years in good health. Each CDR3 is given with its conserved first and last residue.

TRBV6-6	TRBJ1-2	CASSGQGYGYTF
TRBV5-4	TRBJ1-4	CASSLDRVGEKLFF
TRBV28	TRBJ1-5	CASSLVDRNQPQHF
TRBV18	TRBJ1-3	CASSRTGYSGNTIYF
TRBV9	TRBJ1-1	CASSLTVNTEAFF
TRBV19	TRBJ2-7	CASSMMLGGQGYEQYF
TRBV18	TRBJ1-1	CASSPSRWQQNTEAFF
TRBV2	TRBJ1-3	CASKASGNTIYF
TRBV19	TRBJ1-5	CASTGTQVGPQHF
TRBV27	TRBJ1-6	CASSLGAVYNSPLHF
TRBV5-4	TRBJ1-3	CASSSGPVQANTIYF
TRBV5-5	TRBJ1-2	CASSLAAGLDKGYTF
TRBV4-1	TRBJ2-5	CASSSIANLGAETQYF
TRBV4-2	TRBJ2-1	CASSQDPGLAGDNEQFF
TRBV11-3	TRBJ2-3	CASSLGGTDTQYF
TRBV27	TRBJ2-6	CASSPSGANVLTF
TRBV5-1	TRBJ2-7	CASSLAGGGLTYEQYF
TRBV10-3	TRBJ1-3	CAISESIDSVPSGNTIYF
TRBV6-5	TRBJ2-1	CASSYSLGLGINEQFF
TRBV6-6	TRBJ2-1	CASRVAGNEQFF
TRBV7-6	TRBJ1-3	CASSLGVGTGNTIYF
TRBV29-1	TRBJ2-5	CSSGSAPGQGGETQYF
TRBV5-6	TRBJ2-1	CASSPGANNEQFF
TRBV6-5	TRBJ2-5	CASSQFSGTMQTQYF
TRBV6-1	TRBJ2-1	CASTRQGNNEQFF
TRBV6-5	TRBJ2-1	CASAAGSYNEQFF
TRBV6-5	TRBJ1-5	CASSPNLNQPQHF
TRBV19	TRBJ2-1	CASSIGPGGGGYNNEQFF
TRBV5-1	TRBJ2-3	CASSLTVGWTSGTDTQYF
TRBV28	TRBJ2-3	CASSFRWGGRTDTQYF
TRBV2	TRBJ2-7	CASTVNPGPYEQYF
TRBV30	TRBJ1-2	CAWSSGSYGYTF
TRBV6-4	TRBJ1-4	CASSVHRLGSNEKLFF
TRBV6-5	TRBJ1-6	CASSSGQARDSPLHF
TRBV11-2	TRBJ1-2	CASSSGSGYGYTF
TRBV30	TRBJ2-5	CAWNRGLGRKTQYF
TRBV4-3	TRBJ2-3	CASSQNPRGTDTQYF
TRBV28	TRBJ1-1	CATTGGFTEAFF
TRBV7-9	TRBJ1-4	CASTTTSGSNEKLFF
TRBV4-1	TRBJ2-5	CASSPAARETQYF
TRBV7-9	TRBJ2-7	CASSSQGISYEQYF